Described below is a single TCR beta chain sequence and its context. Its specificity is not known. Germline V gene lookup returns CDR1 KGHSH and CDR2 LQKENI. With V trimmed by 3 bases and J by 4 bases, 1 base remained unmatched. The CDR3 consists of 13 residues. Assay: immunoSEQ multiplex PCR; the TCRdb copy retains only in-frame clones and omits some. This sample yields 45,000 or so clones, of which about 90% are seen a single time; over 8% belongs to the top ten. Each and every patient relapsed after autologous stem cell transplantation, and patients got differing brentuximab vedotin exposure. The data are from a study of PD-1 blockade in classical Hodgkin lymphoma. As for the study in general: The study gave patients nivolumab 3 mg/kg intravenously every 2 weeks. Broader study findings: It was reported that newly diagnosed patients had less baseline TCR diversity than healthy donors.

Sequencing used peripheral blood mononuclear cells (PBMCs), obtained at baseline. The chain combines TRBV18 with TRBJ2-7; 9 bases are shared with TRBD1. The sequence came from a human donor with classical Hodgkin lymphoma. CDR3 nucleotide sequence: TGTGCCAGCTCACCGACAGGGGGGTACGAGCAGTACTTC. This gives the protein CASSPTGGYEQYF.